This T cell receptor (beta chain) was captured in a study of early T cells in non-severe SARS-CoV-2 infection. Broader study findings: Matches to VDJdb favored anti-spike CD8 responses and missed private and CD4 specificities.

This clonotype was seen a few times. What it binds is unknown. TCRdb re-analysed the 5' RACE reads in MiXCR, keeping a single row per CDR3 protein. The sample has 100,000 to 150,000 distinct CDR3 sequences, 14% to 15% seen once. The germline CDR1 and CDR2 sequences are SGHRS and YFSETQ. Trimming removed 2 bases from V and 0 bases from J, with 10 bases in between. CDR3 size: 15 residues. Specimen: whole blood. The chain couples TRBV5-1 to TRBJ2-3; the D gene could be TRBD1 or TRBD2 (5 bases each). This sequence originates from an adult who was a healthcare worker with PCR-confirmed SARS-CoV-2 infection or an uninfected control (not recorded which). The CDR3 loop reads CASSLLGDSTDTQYF. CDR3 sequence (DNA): TGCGCCAGCAGCTTACTAGGGGATAGCACAGATACGCAGTATTTT.